This T cell receptor beta chain stems from a study of technical replicates of blood from a few donors. Assay used: immunoSEQ multiplex PCR; TCRdb lists only in-frame clones, some missing. The data contain 70,000 to 95,000 clones, about 94% of them singletons. CDR1 and CDR2 (germline): MGHRA, YSYEKL. The CDR3 is 16 residues long. V was cut by 1 base and J by 8 bases, with 15 bases left in between. The clonotype was recovered from a human donor in good health. The chain uses TRBV4-1 and TRBJ1-6; weak D call: TRBD1 (5 bases). The sample was T cells isolated from PBMCs. DNA of the CDR3: TGCGCCAGCAGCCAAGCGGGAGCAGGGTTGGATTCACCCCTCCACTTT. It specifies CASSQAGAGLDSPLHF.